One and the same sample provided the 23 T cell receptor delta chains below, sequenced in a study of Vδ1+ human thymocytes. The template was reverse-transcribed extracted RNA. Pooled V-gene forward primers with one constant-region reverse primer generated the CDR3 amplicons by multiplex PCR. TCRdb redid clone calling on the multiplex PCR reads using CATT. This sample has about 58,000 delta-chain clones, with about 16% found just once. Study findings and constraints: Thymic TRG and TRD repertoires appeared highly polyclonal, with Gaussian CDR3 length distributions.

These TCRs' antigens remain unknown. The sequencing input was Vdelta1+ gamma-delta thymocytes from the thymus. Subset denoted: FACS-sorted CD3+ TCRalphabeta- TCRVdelta1+ TCRVdelta2- thymocytes. Receptors were obtained from a girl under three years old who had congenital heart surgery.

In this sample, this clone turned up many times. The chain links TRDV2 to TRDJ1, with TRDD3 matching 9 bases. Losses at the gene ends were 0 bases for V and 0 bases for J; bases not matched to a gene: 7. CDR1 is GEAIGNYY and CDR2 is EKD in the germline V gene. The CDR3 length is 17 residues. The CDR3 sequence is CACDTAYWGTYTDKLIF. CDR3 nucleotide sequence: TGTGCCTGTGACACCGCGTACTGGGGGACGTACACCGATAAACTCATCTTT.

There are a few counts of this clone. V is TRDV1 and J is TRDJ1; D gene unclear. The V gene lost 4 bases and the J gene lost 9 bases, with 30 bases spanning the gap. The CDR3 has 18 residues. CDR1 TSWWSYY and CDR2 QGS come from the germline V gene. The CDR3, as DNA: TGTGCTCTTGGGGGCCTCTTAGATGCCCTCCTCCTTAAAGGGGAACTCATCTTT. It is translated as CALGGLLDALLLKGELIF.

The rearrangement joins TRDV1 to TRDJ1, with TRDD3 matching 7 bases. Germline loops: CDR1 TSWWSYY, CDR2 QGS. V gave up 4 bases and J gave up 1 base; unmatched junction bases: 27. This CDR3 is built from 22 residues. The DNA for the CDR3 is TGTGCTCTTGGGGGATCCGGCCTAATCGATTCATGCGGGGGATCCACCACCGATAAACTCATCTTT. Translated: CALGGSGLIDSCGGSTTDKLIF.

This clone was detected only a few times. This rearrangement joins TRDV1 to TRDJ1, with 7 bases that match TRDD3. CDR1 is TSWWSYY and CDR2 is QGS in the germline V gene. J lost 1 base, V lost 3 bases, and 32 bases had no gene match. The CDR3 is 24 amino acids. The CDR3 loop is CALGDRCLPSTGDGRNNSTDKLIF. The CDR3 coding sequence is TGTGCTCTTGGGGACCGTTGTCTTCCCAGTACTGGGGATGGGCGGAATAATAGCACCGATAAACTCATCTTT.

This clone was counted a few times. J is TRDJ3 and V is TRDV2, with 13 bases aligning to TRDD3. This CDR3 spans 20 amino acids. Trimming cost V 9 bases and J 0 bases; bases outside gene matches: 13. Germline values: CDR1 GEAIGNYY, CDR2 EKD. The CDR3 loop reads CAGDWGIRPQSSWDTRQMFF. CDR3 nucleotide sequence: TGTGCCGGAGACTGGGGGATACGCCCCCAGAGCTCCTGGGACACCCGACAGATGTTTTTC.

This clone was detected only a few times. This chain links TRDV1 with TRDJ1; 9 bases are a match to TRDD3. The junction had 11 bases not matched to a gene; V was cut back by 0 bases and J by 0 bases. Germline-derived CDR1 and CDR2 are TSWWSYY and QGS. This CDR3 is 19 amino acids long. CDR3 DNA sequence: TGTGCTCTTGGGGAACTACGGAGAGCACTGGGGGAATACACCGATAAACTCATCTTT. Its protein product is CALGELRRALGEYTDKLIF.

The chain has TRDV2 and TRDJ1, with 8 bases identical to TRDD3. V was pared by 1 base and J by 4 bases, with 13 bases of the junction left unmatched. Germline V CDR1 and CDR2: GEAIGNYY, EKD. This CDR3 region has 17 residues. CDR3 DNA: TGTGCCTGTGACACTTGTACTGAGGGATACGCAGGCGATAAACTCATCTTT. Translating it yields CACDTCTEGYAGDKLIF.

The rearrangement uses TRDV1 and TRDJ1; TRDD3 agrees at 10 bases. Germline CDR1 is TSWWSYY and CDR2 is QGS. CDR3 length: 20 amino acids. V gave up 4 bases and J gave up 0 bases; unmatched junction bases: 17. The CDR3 loop is CALGGPSRELGDQYTDKLIF. The CDR3 coding sequence is TGTGCTCTTGGGGGGCCTTCCCGAGAACTGGGGGATCAGTACACCGATAAACTCATCTTT.

This clone was seen only a few times. The chain joins TRDV1 to TRDJ1, with 9 bases that match TRDD3. V was pared by 2 bases and J by 8 bases, with 24 bases of the junction left unmatched. There are 20 residues in the CDR3. Germline V gene data show CDR1 as TSWWSYY and CDR2 as QGS. CDR3 sequence (DNA): TGTGCTCTTGGGGAAACCAGGCCTTCCGTTAACCGGGGGATACAATGGAAACTCATCTTT. Translated: CALGETRPSVNRGIQWKLIF.

Regarding this clone: Compared with germline, one end of the junction differs, possibly owing to a read error. V usage is TRDV1 and J usage is TRDJ1; 8 bases are shared with TRDD3. This CDR3 region has 19 residues. Germline CDR1 reads TSWWSYY; CDR2 reads QGS. The CDR3 spells CALGDFQVLGVHLTDKLIF. DNA of the CDR3: TGTGCCCTTGGGGACTTCCAAGTACTGGGGGTTCACCTTACCGATAAACTCATCTTT.

The chain couples TRDV1 to TRDJ1; TRDD3 matches at 10 bases. This CDR3 spans 17 amino acids. J gave up 3 bases and V 2 bases, and 9 bases lay outside the gene matches. The germline V gene encodes CDR1 TSWWSYY and CDR2 QGS. CDR3 DNA: TGTGCTCTTGGGGAATTACAGGTACTGGGGGATGCCGATAAACTCATCTTT. This encodes CALGELQVLGDADKLIF.

This clone turned up a few times. V gene TRDV1 combines with J gene TRDJ1, with 11 bases matching TRDD3. The CDR3 is 26 residues long. Per germline, CDR1 TSWWSYY and CDR2 QGS. V lost 1 base to trimming and J lost 0 bases; unmatched junction nucleotides: 31. This CDR3 is CALGERLSYDTNKYWGIDGYTDKLIF. As DNA, the CDR3 is TGTGCTCTTGGGGAACGCCTTTCCTACGATACGAATAAGTACTGGGGGATAGATGGGTACACCGATAAACTCATCTTT.

This clone was picked up a small number of times. This chain connects TRDV1 to TRDJ1, with 10 bases matching TRDD3. V was clipped by 3 bases and J by 0 bases; unmatched bases: 19. Germline CDR1 and CDR2: TSWWSYY and QGS. This CDR3 comprises 21 residues. CDR3 in DNA: TGTGCTCTTGGGGACTATAAACTTGATCTTCCTACTGGGGGATACACCGATAAACTCATCTTT. Translated: CALGDYKLDLPTGGYTDKLIF.

Comment on this clone: One end of the junction fails to match germline, which may point to a read error. The chain combines TRDV1 with TRDJ1, with 7 bases that match TRDD2. The CDR3 has 16 amino acids. Looked up from germline, CDR1 is TSWWSYY and CDR2 is QGS. CDR3 in amino acids: CALGEVSYPSTDELIF. DNA of the CDR3: TGTGCTCTTGGGGAGGTTTCCTACCCCTCTACCGATGAACTCATCTTT.

This clone was seen only a few times. V is TRDV1 and J is TRDJ1; 10 nucleotides line up with TRDD3. The CDR3 is 19 residues long. CDR1 and CDR2 (germline): TSWWSYY, QGS. Unmatched junction bases numbered 14, after V lost 4 bases and J lost 0 bases. CDR3 sequence reads: CALGARYTGGFMYTDKLIF. CDR3 in DNA: TGTGCTCTTGGGGCCCGATATACTGGGGGATTCATGTACACCGATAAACTCATCTTT.

This clone appeared a few times. This chain connects TRDV1 to TRDJ1, with D tentatively TRDD3 (5 bases). The CDR3 is 16 residues long. The germline CDR1 and CDR2 sequences are TSWWSYY and QGS. V was trimmed by 0 bases and J by 0 bases, leaving 11 bases between them. In DNA form, the CDR3 reads TGTGCTCTTGGGGAACTATTACGGGGGGACACCGATAAACTCATCTTT. Translating it yields CALGELLRGDTDKLIF.

This clone was counted only a few times. The chain combines TRDV1 with TRDJ1, with D possibly being TRDD2 or TRDD3 (6 bases each). V lost 4 bases and J 0 bases, leaving 36 bases between the germline ends. Germline CDR1 TSWWSYY, CDR2 QGS. This CDR3 has 23 amino acids. The CDR3 sequence: CALGGHGRGLLPLRGTYTDKLIF. For the CDR3, the DNA is TGTGCTCTTGGGGGTCACGGTAGGGGCCTCCTACCTCTTCGGGGGACCTACACCGATAAACTCATCTTT.

The chain uses TRDV1 and TRDJ1; 11 bases agree with TRDD3. The CDR3 is made up of 21 amino acids. V lost 5 bases, J lost 0 bases, and 20 bases stayed unmatched. Germline V gene sequence: CDR1 TSWWSYY, CDR2 QGS. In nucleotides, the CDR3 is TGTGCTCTTGGGCCCCATACCGTCACCGAACTGGGGGATAGGAACACCGATAAACTCATCTTT. This translates into CALGPHTVTELGDRNTDKLIF.

This chain uses TRDV1 with TRDJ1; 9 bases agree with TRDD3. Germline lookup yields CDR1 TSWWSYY and CDR2 QGS. This CDR3 spans 22 amino acids. V shed 2 bases, J shed 2 bases, and the junction held 24 bases outside the gene matches. CDR3: CALGEFPATGVGWGITTDKLIF. Written as DNA, the CDR3 is TGTGCTCTTGGGGAATTTCCCGCCACAGGTGTGGGCTGGGGGATTACAACCGATAAACTCATCTTT.

This chain joins TRDV1 and TRDJ1, with D unclear. Trimming removed 1 base from V and 4 bases from J, with 22 bases in between. CDR1 and CDR2 from the germline V gene are TSWWSYY and QGS. This CDR3 has 18 residues. CDR3 DNA sequence: TGTGCTCTTGGGGAACCCTTTCGACCACCCATAAGGCTCGATAAACTCATCTTT. This sequence encodes CALGEPFRPPIRLDKLIF.

This clone came up a few times. The genes are TRDV1 and TRDJ1, with TRDD3 matching over 12 bases. Germline lookup yields CDR1 TSWWSYY and CDR2 QGS. This CDR3 comprises 18 residues. With V trimmed by 6 bases and J by 2 bases, 13 bases remained unmatched. The CDR3 DNA reads as TGTGCTCTTGGAGACTCCACAACTGGGGGATACTTGACCGATAAACTCATCTTT. Translated, it gives CALGDSTTGGYLTDKLIF.

This clone was observed a handful of times. The chain recombines TRDV1 with TRDJ1; 9 bases map to TRDD3. With V trimmed by 0 bases and J by 0 bases, 17 bases remained unmatched. Germline CDR1 and CDR2: TSWWSYY and QGS. The CDR3 consists of 21 residues. The CDR3 loop is CALGELSVITGGPIYTDKLIF. CDR3 DNA: TGTGCTCTTGGGGAACTTTCTGTTATTACTGGGGGACCCATATACACCGATAAACTCATCTTT.

The V gene is TRDV1, the J gene TRDJ1, with D hard to call. The germline V gene encodes CDR1 TSWWSYY and CDR2 QGS. This CDR3 is 14 amino acids long. Trimming took 4 bases from V and 0 from J, leaving 9 bases between them. The CDR3 nucleotides are TGTGCTCTTGGGGGTCCTTTGTACACCGATAAACTCATCTTT. Translating it yields CALGGPLYTDKLIF.